The 5 T cell receptor beta chains below were found in one sample sequenced in a study of T cells in Graves' hyperthyroidism and ophthalmopathy. The CDR3 regions of TCR beta were amplified from RNA transcripts. With the HTBI primer set, the TCR CDR3 went through a first round of RT-PCR. TCRdb re-analysed the multiplex PCR reads in MiXCR, keeping a single row per CDR3 protein. This table has under 700,000 distinct CDR3 sequences, 35% to 55% appearing once. Sequenced: peripheral blood or thyroid tissue (not recorded which). The receptor set was obtained from a young woman with Graves' hyperthyroidism.

This clonotype was counted a few times. The V and J genes are TRBV11-2 and TRBJ2-7; no definite D call. Germline lookup yields CDR1 SGHAT and CDR2 FQNNGV. The CDR3 sequence is 14 residues long. Trimming shortened V by 1 base and J by 3 bases, and 10 bases separated the two germline ends. The CDR3 sequence is CASSLADGFYEQYF. Written as DNA, the CDR3 is TGTGCCAGCAGCTTAGCGGACGGGTTCTACGAGCAGTACTTC. Variable domain in full (rest from reference TRBV11-2 and TRBJ2-7): EAGVAQSPRYKIIEKRQSVAFWCNPISGHATLYWYQQILGQGPKLLIQFQNNGVVDDSQLPKDRFSAERLKGVDSTLKIQPAKLEDSAVYLCASSLADGFYEQYFGPGTRLTVT.

This clonotype was detected only a few times. The chain recombines TRBV19 with TRBJ1-2; D is possibly TRBD1 (5 bases). The CDR3 totals 14 residues. Germline lookup yields CDR1 LNHDA and CDR2 SQIVND (reference sequence). The V end was cut by 9 bases, the J end by 0 bases, with 14 bases between. The CDR3 region is CASSGTSSNYGYTF. The CDR3 bases are TGTGCCAGCTCCGGGACGTCGTCTAACTATGGCTACACCTTC.

As to this clonotype: A much larger clone sits a single nucleotide away, making a read error possible. This sequence joins TRBV10-3 and TRBJ1-2; D not resolved. The length of the CDR3 is 14 residues. Per germline, CDR1 ENHRY and CDR2 SYGVKD. CDR3 sequence: CAISPTNYNYGHTF. In nucleotides, the CDR3 is TGTGCCATCAGTCCAACGAACTATAACTATGGCCACACCTTC.

The rearrangement joins TRBV24-1 to TRBJ2-7; TRBD2 aligns across 7 bases. Germline values: CDR1 KGHDR, CDR2 SFDVKD. The length of the CDR3 is 13 residues. V trimming: 4 bases; J trimming: 7 bases; junction bases outside the gene matches: 6. The CDR3 DNA is TGTGCCACCAGTGACCCTGGACTAGTGGAGCAGTACTTC. Translating gives CATSDPGLVEQYF.

In its sample, this clonotype was seen a few times. V gene TRBV7-9 combines with J gene TRBJ1-2; D is ambiguous. V was shortened by 0 bases and J by 7 bases, with 9 bases between the two germline ends. CDR1 is SEHNR and CDR2 is FQNEAQ in the germline V gene (reference sequence). There are 13 residues in the CDR3. CDR3 in amino acids: CASSLASGGGYTF. CDR3 nucleotides: TGTGCCAGCAGCTTAGCTTCGGGCGGTGGCTACACCTTC.